The 18 T cell receptor beta chains in this list originate from one sample, sequenced in a study of CD8+ T cells in alopecia areata. RNA extraction was followed by reverse transcription into cDNA, which acted as the sequencing template. The table came from immunoSEQ multiplex PCR; TCRdb's copy has only in-frame clones and leaves some out. The sample has approximately 190,000 clones; roughly 50% are singletons. Indicated treatment: oral pan-JAK inhibitor, 5-10 mg twice daily. Sequenced here: CD4+ T cells sorted from blood, sampled at week 24, from a patient treated with tofacitinib. The receptors come from a human donor with alopecia areata.

This clone came up a few times. The CDR3 is CSAGGGQVTEAFF. In nucleotides, the CDR3 is TGCAGCGCTGGAGGGGGGCAGGTCACTGAAGCTTTCTTT. The chain is built from TRBV29-1 and TRBJ1-1; a possible D gene is TRBD1 (6 bases). Between the trimmed V and J ends, which lost 7 bases and 4 bases, there was a span of 16 bases. Germline loops: CDR1 SQVTM, CDR2 ANQGSEA. The CDR3 is 13 residues long.

V usage is TRBV4-3 and J usage is TRBJ1-4; 7 nucleotides line up with TRBD1. This CDR3 is built from 19 residues. Germline V gene data show CDR1 as LGHNA and CDR2 as YSLEER. The V gene end was trimmed by 0 bases and the J gene end by 8 bases; junction bases not matched to a gene: 18. This chain's CDR3 is CASSQDVPGQYVPAEKLFF. CDR3 DNA: TGCGCCAGCAGCCAAGATGTACCGGGACAGTATGTGCCGGCAGAAAAACTGTTTTTT.

V and J are TRBV6-5 and TRBJ2-3, with unresolved D. Germline V gene sequence: CDR1 MNHEY, CDR2 SVGAGI. V lost 2 bases to trimming and J lost 5 bases, with 2 bases between them. The CDR3 sequence is 11 residues long. CDR3 sequence: CASSYQDTQYF. The CDR3 region has the DNA TGTGCCAGCAGTTACCAAGATACGCAGTATTTT.

The chain is built from TRBV27 and TRBJ2-5; 7 bases line up with TRBD2. V lost 6 bases and J lost 7; bases outside the gene matches: 11. Germline-derived CDR1 and CDR2 are MNHEY and SMNVEV (reference sequence). The CDR3 runs to 14 residues. The CDR3 sequence is CASRTAGPIGTQYF. CDR3 nucleotides: TGTGCCAGCAGAACAGCGGGACCCATTGGGACCCAGTACTTC.

The chain's CDR3 is CASSQDPATGRDTQYF. Written as DNA, the CDR3 is TGTGCCAGCAGCCAAGATCCCGCGACAGGCAGAGATACGCAGTATTTT. The chain joins TRBV4-2 to TRBJ2-3, with D possibly being TRBD1 (6 bases). V lost 0 bases and J lost 5, with 15 bases in between. The CDR3 runs 16 residues. Germline V gene data show CDR1 as LGHNA and CDR2 as YNFKEQ.

The CDR3 protein is CASRSDFGGNYGYTF. The CDR3 DNA follows: TGCGCCAGCAGATCCGACTTCGGGGGTAACTATGGCTACACCTTC. This chain uses TRBV5-1 with TRBJ1-2; a possible D gene is TRBD1 (5 bases). V lost 5 bases and J 1 base, leaving 15 bases between the germline ends. CDR3 length: 15 residues. Germline assignment: CDR1 SGHRS and CDR2 YFSETQ.

This clone has only a few counts. This rearrangement joins TRBV5-5 to TRBJ1-1; maybe TRBD1 (5 bases). CDR3 length: 17 amino acids. The V end lost 3 bases, the J end lost 4 bases, and 22 bases lay between the germline ends. Germline V gene lookup returns CDR1 SGHKS and CDR2 YYEKEE (reference sequence). CDR3 loop: CASSYNRGGVGTTEAFF. For the CDR3, the DNA is TGTGCCAGCAGCTACAATCGGGGAGGAGTGGGGACCACTGAAGCTTTCTTT.

The CDR3 DNA follows: TGTGCCAGCAATGGCCCAGGGGCCAATTCACCCCTCCACTTT. Amino acids: CASNGPGANSPLHF. The rearrangement uses TRBV6-1 and TRBJ1-6; possibly TRBD1 for D (6 bases). V lost 7 bases, J lost 7 bases, and 14 bases lay in between. This CDR3 is 14 amino acids long. CDR1 and CDR2 (germline): MNHNS, SASEGT.

J is TRBJ2-5 and V is TRBV4-2, with D perhaps matching TRBD1 (7 bases). The CDR3 spans 14 residues. Germline-derived CDR1 and CDR2 are LGHNA and YNFKEQ. V gave up 4 bases and J gave up 2 bases, with 11 bases separating them. In DNA form, the CDR3 reads TGTGCCAGCAGCCGGGGGGACAGTCAAGAGACCCAGTACTTC. Translated, it gives CASSRGDSQETQYF.

In its sample, this clone was seen a few times. V usage is TRBV30 and J usage is TRBJ2-3; 8 nucleotides align to TRBD1. The J segment lost 4 bases and the V segment lost 2 bases, leaving 14 bases of the junction unmatched. There are 17 residues in the CDR3. Germline V gives CDR1 GTSNPN, CDR2 SVGIG (reference sequence). As DNA, the CDR3 is TGTGCCTGGAGTCGGAAGGACAGGGTTGATGGTGCAGATACGCAGTATTTT. Residues: CAWSRKDRVDGADTQYF.

The J gene is TRBJ2-7, the V gene TRBV4-3; 7 bases fit TRBD2. The CDR3 covers 14 residues. The V and J ends lost 1 base and 2 bases, in that order; junction bases with no gene match: 2. The V gene's germline CDR1 is LGHNA and CDR2 YSLEER. The CDR3 region is CASSQASGTYEQYF. The CDR3 DNA reads TGCGCCAGCAGCCAAGCCAGCGGGACCTACGAGCAGTACTTC.

With respect to this clone: The conserved phenylalanine or tryptophan normally closing the CDR3 is absent here, so this likely arose from a read error. The DNA is omitted, as the CDR3 cannot be located on it reliably, and the CDR3 follows TCRdb's listing. The chain links TRBV7-9 to TRBJ2-7; the table's TRBD2 call for D was not verified on the DNA. The V gene's germline CDR1 is SEHNR and CDR2 FQNEAQ (reference sequence). 11 amino acids form the CDR3, both terminal residues included. CDR3 in amino acids: CASSLGGSVES.

This sequence joins TRBV5-1 and TRBJ2-3, with 7 bases that match TRBD2. This CDR3 has 14 residues. Germline lookup yields CDR1 SGHRS and CDR2 YFSETQ. The V gene end was trimmed by 6 bases and the J gene end by 5 bases; junction bases not matched to a gene: 9. Here the CDR3 DNA reads TGCGCCAGCACGCGGGGAGGGGAGAGAGATACGCAGTATTTT. Amino acid sequence: CASTRGGERDTQYF.

The chain carries TRBV27 and TRBJ2-6, with D uncertain. V gave up 7 bases and J gave up 0 bases, with 10 bases separating them. The germline gives CDR1 MNHEY, CDR2 SMNVEV (reference sequence). The CDR3 runs 15 residues. In nucleotides, the CDR3 is TGTGCCAGCAAGAACCTAGGCTCTGGGGCCAACGTCCTGACTTTC. Amino acids: CASKNLGSGANVLTF.

In the case of this clone: At the DNA level, this CDR3 is encoded by other sequences in the same sample as well. V is TRBV27 and J is TRBJ1-1; possibly TRBD1 for D (5 bases). This CDR3 is 13 amino acids long. The V and J ends lost 0 bases and 5 bases respectively, with 7 bases between them. CDR1 is MNHEY, CDR2 SMNVEV, per germline (reference sequence). For the CDR3, the DNA is TGTGCCAGCAGTTTATCCGGGGGTACTGAAGCTTTCTTT. It yields the protein CASSLSGGTEAFF.

This chain connects TRBV5-5 to TRBJ1-1, with 7 positions matching TRBD1. The V gene's germline CDR1 is SGHKS and CDR2 YYEKEE (reference sequence). The ends lost 4 bases at V and 4 bases at J; junction bases unmatched: 7. The CDR3 loop spans 14 amino acids. CDR3 coding DNA: TGTGCCAGCAGCGGAGGGGGCTCAGGCACTGAAGCTTTCTTT. Translated: CASSGGGSGTEAFF.

The rearrangement links TRBV27 to TRBJ2-7, with 7 nucleotides matching TRBD1. J was trimmed by 1 base and V by 6 bases; bases with no gene match: 6. This CDR3 spans 14 amino acids. Germline CDR1 is MNHEY and CDR2 is SMNVEV (reference sequence). CDR3 amino acids: CASSRPGQSYEQYF. The CDR3 DNA reads as TGTGCCAGCAGCCGGCCGGGACAGTCCTACGAGCAGTACTTC.

This clone has just a few counts. The chain joins TRBV7-9 to TRBJ2-3; a possible D gene is TRBD2 (5 bases). Looked up from germline, CDR1 is SEHNR and CDR2 is FQNEAQ (reference sequence). CDR3 length: 13 amino acids. V was cut by 7 bases and J by 5 bases, with 13 bases left in between. DNA of the CDR3: TGTGCCAGCAACCACGGGATAGGAGATACGCAGTATTTT. Translating gives CASNHGIGDTQYF.